The clone carrying this TCR beta chain was observed many times. This entry belongs to a study of T-cell memory formation after mild COVID-19. Trimming cost V 3 bases and J 3 bases, with 15 bases left between them. The CDR3 totals 15 residues. The V gene's germline CDR1 is LNHDA and CDR2 SQIVND (reference sequence). TCRdb re-called the 5' RACE reads through MiXCR, storing one row per CDR3 protein. Among 350,000 to 500,000 distinct CDR3 sequences listed, about 20% were seen once. The clonotype was recovered from a man younger than 35 who had mild COVID-19 (a few samples of this study predate the infection). Cell type and time point are not known. The sequenced material came from PBMCs or a T cell subset sorted from them (not recorded which). The V call is TRBV19, the J call TRBJ2-7; possibly TRBD1 for D (5 bases). DNA for the CDR3: TGTGCCAGTAGTATTGACGTACAGGCGATCTACGAGCAGTACTTC. It is translated as CASSIDVQAIYEQYF.